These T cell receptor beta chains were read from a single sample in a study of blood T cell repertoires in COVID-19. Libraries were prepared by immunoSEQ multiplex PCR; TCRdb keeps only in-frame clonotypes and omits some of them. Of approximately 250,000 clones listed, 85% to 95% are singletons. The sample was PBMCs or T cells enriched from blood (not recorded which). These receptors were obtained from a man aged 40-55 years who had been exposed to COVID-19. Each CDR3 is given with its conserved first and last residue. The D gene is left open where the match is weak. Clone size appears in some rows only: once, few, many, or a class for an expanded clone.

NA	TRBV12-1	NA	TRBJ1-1	TGTGCCAGCAGCCCGAGGCGGGGGATCACTGAAGCTTTCTTT	CASSPRRGITEAFF
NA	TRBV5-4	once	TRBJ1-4	TGTGCCAGCAGCCCGGAAGGGGCCCGGGATGAAAAACTGTTTTTT	CASSPEGARDEKLFF
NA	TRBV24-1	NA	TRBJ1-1	TGTGCCACCAGTGTCCGGGGTACGGCTTTCTTT	CATSVRGTAFF
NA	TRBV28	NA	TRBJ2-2	TGTGCCAGCAGTTTCTACGGGGACTCCGGGGAGCTGTTTTTT	CASSFYGDSGELFF
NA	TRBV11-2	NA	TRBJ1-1	TGTGCCAGCAGCTTGCGGGGGGACACTGAAGCTTTCTTT	CASSLRGDTEAFF
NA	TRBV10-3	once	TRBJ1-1	TGTGCCATCAGCCCGGACTGGCATACTGAAGCTTTCTTT	CAISPDWHTEAFF
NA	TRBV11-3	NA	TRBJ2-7	TGTGCCAGCAGCGTAAACCAGGGCGAGCAGTACTTC	CASSVNQGEQYF
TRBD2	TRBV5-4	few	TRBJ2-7	TGTGCCAGCAGCTTGGCTAGCGGCTACGAGCAGTACTTC	CASSLASGYEQYF
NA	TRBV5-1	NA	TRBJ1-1	TGCGCCAGCAGCTTGGACGCAGGGGTGGGGAACACTGAAGCTTTCTTT	CASSLDAGVGNTEAFF
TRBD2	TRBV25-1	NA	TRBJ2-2	TGTGCCAGCAGGACTAGCGGGCCCGGGGAGCTGTTTTTT	CASRTSGPGELFF
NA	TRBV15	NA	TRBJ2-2	TGTGCCACCAGCAACCCGACTAGGAGGAAGGACGGGGAGCTGTTTTTT	CATSNPTRRKDGELFF
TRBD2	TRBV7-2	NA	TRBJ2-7	TGTGCCAGCAGCTTAGGTTTTAGCGGGAGTTTCTACGAGCAGTACTTC	CASSLGFSGSFYEQYF
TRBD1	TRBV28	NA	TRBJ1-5	TGTGCCAGCAGTTTACTTTCGCTACAGGGGCCGAATCAGCCCCAGCATTTT	CASSLLSLQGPNQPQHF
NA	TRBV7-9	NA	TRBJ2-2	TGTGCCAGCAGCCTCCGCCCGGTGTTGGGGGAGCTGTTTTTT	CASSLRPVLGELFF
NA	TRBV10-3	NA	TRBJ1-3	TGTGCCATCAGTGAGTCGTCGATCCCGAGGAGCTCTGGAAACACCATATATTTT	CAISESSIPRSSGNTIYF
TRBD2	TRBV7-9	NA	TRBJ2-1	TGTGCCAGCAGCGAACCACCTGCCCCTAGCGGGAGTATCAAGTTCTTC	CASSEPPAPSGSIKFF
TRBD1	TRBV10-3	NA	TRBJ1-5	TGTGCCACTACCGGGACAGGGGACAATCAGCCCCAGCATTTT	CATTGTGDNQPQHF
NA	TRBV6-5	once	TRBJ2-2	TGTGCCAGCATTGTTCACCGTGGGCAGACCGGGGAGCTGTTTTTT	CASIVHRGQTGELFF
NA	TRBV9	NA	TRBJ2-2	TGTGCCAGCAGCGTAGGCAGTGCCAGGGAGCTGTTTTTT	CASSVGSARELFF
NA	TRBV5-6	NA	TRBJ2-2	TGTGCCAGCAGCCGGGGATCCGGGGAGCTGTTTTTT	CASSRGSGELFF
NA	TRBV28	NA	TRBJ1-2	TGTGCCAGCAGTTTGCGGGGCCGAGATTACTATGGCTACACCTTC	CASSLRGRDYYGYTF
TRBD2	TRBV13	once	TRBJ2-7	TGTGCCAGCAGCTCAGGGACTACATACGAGCAGTACTTC	CASSSGTTYEQYF
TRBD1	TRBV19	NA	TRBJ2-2	TGTGCCAGTACCGGGACAGGGTTGGCCGGGGAGCTGTTTTTT	CASTGTGLAGELFF
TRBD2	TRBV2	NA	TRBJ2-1	TGTGCCAGCAGGATAGCGGGAGGGCGACGTAATGAGCAGTTCTTC	CASRIAGGRRNEQFF
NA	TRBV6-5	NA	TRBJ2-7	TGTGCCAGCAGTTACACGGGACAACTCTACGAGCAGTACTTC	CASSYTGQLYEQYF
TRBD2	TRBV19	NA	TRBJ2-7	TGTGCCAGTAGTACCGGGACTAGCGGGCACTACGAGCAGTACTTC	CASSTGTSGHYEQYF
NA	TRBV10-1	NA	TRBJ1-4	TGCGCCAGCAGTGAGTCTGGAGGGGCGGATGAAAAACTGTTTTTT	CASSESGGADEKLFF
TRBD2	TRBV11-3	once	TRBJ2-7	TGTGCCAGCAGCCGGGGGGGGGAGCGGGAGAGCTGCCGCCGGTGGTACTTC	CASSRGGERESCRRWYF